The sequence of this TCR beta chain was determined in a study of T cell responses to AZD1222 COVID-19 vaccine. As to this clone: What it binds is not known.

The protocol was immunoSEQ multiplex PCR, while the TCRdb copy is restricted to in-frame clones and leaves out a portion. The top ten clones hold about 3% of a sample with 110,000 to 150,000 clones, 89% of them seen once. General study results and limits: All repertoire sampling was performed exclusively after the peak T cell response. Along spike, vaccine-associated CD4 TCRs were found throughout, with dominance at 160-218 and 743-854. The donor group comprised mostly white British people and more females; the analysis possibly underestimated clonal diversity. Just a handful of AZD1222 recipients were seropositive at baseline.

The sequenced sample was peripheral blood, obtained on day 0 of AZD1222 vaccination. The clonotype originates from an adult in good health.

This CDR3 reads CASSQGAWEEGAYTF. The CDR3 DNA is TGCGCCAGCAGCCAAGGAGCATGGGAGGAGGGCGCGTACACCTTC. The rearrangement links TRBV4-3 to TRBJ1-2; no clear D. V was cut by 1 base and J by 11 bases, with 20 bases left in between. Per germline, CDR1 LGHNA and CDR2 YSLEER. This CDR3 has 15 amino acids.